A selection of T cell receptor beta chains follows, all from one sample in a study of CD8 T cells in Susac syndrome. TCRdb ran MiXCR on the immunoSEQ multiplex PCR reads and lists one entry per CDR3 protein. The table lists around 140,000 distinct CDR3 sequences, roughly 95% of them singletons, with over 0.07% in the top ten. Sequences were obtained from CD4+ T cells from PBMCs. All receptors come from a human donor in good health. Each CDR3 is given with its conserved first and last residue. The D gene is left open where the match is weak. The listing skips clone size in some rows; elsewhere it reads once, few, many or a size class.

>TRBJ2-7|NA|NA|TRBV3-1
TGTGCCAGCAGCCAACCTAACTCCTACGAGCAGTACTTC
CASSQPNSYEQYF
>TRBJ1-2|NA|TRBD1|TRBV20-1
TGCAGTGCCCGGGAGGCAGGGGGTGATGGCTACACCTTC
CSAREAGGDGYTF
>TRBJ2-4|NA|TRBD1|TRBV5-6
TGTGCCAGCAGCCGGACAGGGTTGGACATTCAGTACTTC
CASSRTGLDIQYF
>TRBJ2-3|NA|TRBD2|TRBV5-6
TGTGCCAGCACTAGCGGGAGGACCTTAACTAGCACAGATACGCAGTATTTT
CASTSGRTLTSTDTQYF
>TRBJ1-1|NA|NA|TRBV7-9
TGTGCCAGCAGCTTAATTGACAGTGAAGCTTTCTTT
CASSLIDSEAFF
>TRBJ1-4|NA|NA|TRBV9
TGTGCCAGCAGCGGCGTTCGAACGGATGAAAAACTGTTTTTT
CASSGVRTDEKLFF
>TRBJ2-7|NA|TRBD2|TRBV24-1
TGTGCCACCAGTGACCGGAGCGGGAGGATCAACGAGCAGTACTTC
CATSDRSGRINEQYF
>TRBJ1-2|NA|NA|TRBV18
TGTGCCAGCTCAGAAGGGGCCCACTATGGCTACACCTTC
CASSEGAHYGYTF
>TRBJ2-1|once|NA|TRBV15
TGTGCCACCAGCAGAGATGGGGGCCGGGACGCGCAGTTCTTC
CATSRDGGRDAQFF
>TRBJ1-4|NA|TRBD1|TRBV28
TGTGCCAGCAGAGGGACAGGGGGGGAAAAACTGTTTTTT
CASRGTGGEKLFF